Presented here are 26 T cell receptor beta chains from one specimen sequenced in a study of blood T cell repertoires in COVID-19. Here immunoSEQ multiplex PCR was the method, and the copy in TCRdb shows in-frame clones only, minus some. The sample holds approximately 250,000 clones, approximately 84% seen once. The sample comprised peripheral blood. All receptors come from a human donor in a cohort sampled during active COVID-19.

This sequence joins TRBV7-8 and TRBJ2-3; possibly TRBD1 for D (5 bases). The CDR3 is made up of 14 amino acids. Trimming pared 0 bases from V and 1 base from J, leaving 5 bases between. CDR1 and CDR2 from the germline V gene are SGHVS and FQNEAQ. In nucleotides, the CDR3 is TGTGCCAGCAGCTTAGCCAGGGGCACAGATACGCAGTATTTT. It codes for CASSLARGTDTQYF.

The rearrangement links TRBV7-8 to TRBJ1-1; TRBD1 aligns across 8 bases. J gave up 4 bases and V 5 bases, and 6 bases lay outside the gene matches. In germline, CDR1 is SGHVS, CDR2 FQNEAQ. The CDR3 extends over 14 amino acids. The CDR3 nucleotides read TGTGCCAGCAGCCCAGGGGGCTGGGGCACTGAAGCTTTCTTT. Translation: CASSPGGWGTEAFF.

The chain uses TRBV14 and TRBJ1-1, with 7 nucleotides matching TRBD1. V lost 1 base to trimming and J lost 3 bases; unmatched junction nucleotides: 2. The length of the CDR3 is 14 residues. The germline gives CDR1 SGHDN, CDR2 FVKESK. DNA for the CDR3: TGTGCCAGCAGCCAAGCTAGGGGGCACACTGAAGCTTTCTTT. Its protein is CASSQARGHTEAFF.

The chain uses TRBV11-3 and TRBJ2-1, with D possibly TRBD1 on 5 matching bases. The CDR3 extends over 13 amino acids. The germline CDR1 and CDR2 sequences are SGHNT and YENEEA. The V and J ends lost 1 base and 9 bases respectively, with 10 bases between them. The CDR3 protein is CASSLGHGAEQFF. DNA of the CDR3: TGTGCCAGCAGCTTAGGACATGGGGCTGAGCAGTTCTTC.

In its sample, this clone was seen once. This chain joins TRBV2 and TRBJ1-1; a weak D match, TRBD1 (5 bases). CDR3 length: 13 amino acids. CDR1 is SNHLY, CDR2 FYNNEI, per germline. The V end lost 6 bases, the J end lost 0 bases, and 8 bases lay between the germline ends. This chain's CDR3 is CASSTTVNTEAFF. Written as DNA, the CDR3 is TGTGCCAGCAGCACGACAGTGAACACTGAAGCTTTCTTT.

The CDR3 region has the DNA TGCGCCAGCAGCCAATGGGGACTGTTCACAGATACGCAGTATTTT. This encodes CASSQWGLFTDTQYF. The genes are TRBV4-1 and TRBJ2-3; possible D gene TRBD2, 6 bases. Germline V gene lookup returns CDR1 MGHRA and CDR2 YSYEKL. CDR3 length: 15 amino acids. Between the trimmed V and J ends, which lost 2 bases and 2 bases, there was a span of 11 bases.

The CDR3 reads CASSPRQGTMNTEAFF. The CDR3 coding sequence is TGTGCCAGCTCACCTAGACAGGGGACTATGAACACTGAAGCTTTCTTT. This sequence joins TRBV18 and TRBJ1-1; TRBD1 matches at 8 bases. The length of the CDR3 is 16 residues. CDR1 is KGHSH, CDR2 LQKENI, per germline. The V gene end was trimmed by 3 bases and the J gene end by 0 bases; junction bases not matched to a gene: 6.

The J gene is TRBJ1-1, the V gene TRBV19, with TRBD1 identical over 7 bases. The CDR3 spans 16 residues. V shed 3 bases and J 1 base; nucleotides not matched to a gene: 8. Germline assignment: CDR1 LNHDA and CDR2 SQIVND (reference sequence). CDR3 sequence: CASSIGTEIRNTEAFF. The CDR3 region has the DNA TGTGCCAGTAGTATCGGGACAGAGATTCGGAACACTGAAGCTTTCTTT.

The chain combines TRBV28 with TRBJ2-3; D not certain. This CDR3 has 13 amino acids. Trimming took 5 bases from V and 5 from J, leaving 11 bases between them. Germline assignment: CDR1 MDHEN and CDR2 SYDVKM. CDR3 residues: CASSPSLRDTQYF. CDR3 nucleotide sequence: TGTGCCAGCAGTCCATCGCTACGAGATACGCAGTATTTT.

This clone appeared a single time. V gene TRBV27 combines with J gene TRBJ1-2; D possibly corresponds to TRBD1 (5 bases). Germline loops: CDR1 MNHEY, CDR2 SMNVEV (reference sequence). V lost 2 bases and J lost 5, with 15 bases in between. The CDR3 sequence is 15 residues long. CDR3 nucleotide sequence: TGTGCCAGCAGTTTAAGCTCAGGGCTCGGGTATGGCTACACCTTC. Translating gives CASSLSSGLGYGYTF.

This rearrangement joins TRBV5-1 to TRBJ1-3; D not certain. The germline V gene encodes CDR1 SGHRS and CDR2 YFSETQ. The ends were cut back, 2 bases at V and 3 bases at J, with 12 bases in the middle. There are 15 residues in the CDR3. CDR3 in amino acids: CASSFRGGGGNTIYF. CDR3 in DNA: TGCGCCAGCAGCTTCCGGGGAGGCGGTGGAAACACCATATATTTT.

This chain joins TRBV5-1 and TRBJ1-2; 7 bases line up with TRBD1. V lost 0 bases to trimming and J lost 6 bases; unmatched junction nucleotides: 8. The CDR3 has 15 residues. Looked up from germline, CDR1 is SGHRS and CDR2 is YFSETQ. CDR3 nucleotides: TGCGCCAGCAGCTTGGAGACAGGGAACAAAAATGGCTACACCTTC. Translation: CASSLETGNKNGYTF.

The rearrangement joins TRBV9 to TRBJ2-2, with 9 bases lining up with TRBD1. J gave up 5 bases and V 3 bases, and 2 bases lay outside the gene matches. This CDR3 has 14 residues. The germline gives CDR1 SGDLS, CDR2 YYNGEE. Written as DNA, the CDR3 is TGTGCCAGCAGCGCCGGACAGGGGACCGGGGAGCTGTTTTTT. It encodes CASSAGQGTGELFF.

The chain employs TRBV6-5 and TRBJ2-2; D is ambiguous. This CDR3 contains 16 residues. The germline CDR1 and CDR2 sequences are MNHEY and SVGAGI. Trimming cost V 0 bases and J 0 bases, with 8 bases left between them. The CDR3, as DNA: TGTGCCAGCAGTTACTCGGCAGTTACGAACACCGGGGAGCTGTTTTTT. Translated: CASSYSAVTNTGELFF.

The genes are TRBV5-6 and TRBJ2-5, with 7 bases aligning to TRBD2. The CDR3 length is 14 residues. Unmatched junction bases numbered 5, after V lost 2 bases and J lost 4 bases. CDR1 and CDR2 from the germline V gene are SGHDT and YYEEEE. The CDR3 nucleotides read TGTGCCAGCAGCTTCCCGACGGGGGGAGAGACCCAGTACTTC. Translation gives CASSFPTGGETQYF.

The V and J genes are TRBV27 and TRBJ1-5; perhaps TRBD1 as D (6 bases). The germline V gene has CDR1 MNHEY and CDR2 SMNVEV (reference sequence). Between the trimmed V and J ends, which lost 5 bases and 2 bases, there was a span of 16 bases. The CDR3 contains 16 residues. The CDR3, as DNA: TGTGCCAGCAGTCCACAAGGGGGATTGGGCAATCAGCCCCAGCATTTT. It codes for CASSPQGGLGNQPQHF.

In DNA, the CDR3 is TGTGCCAGCTCACCCAGAACCGGGACACGAGGTGGAAACACCATATATTTT. Protein sequence: CASSPRTGTRGGNTIYF. This rearrangement joins TRBV18 to TRBJ1-3, with D possibly matching TRBD1 (6 bases). The CDR3 runs 17 residues. The V end was cut by 3 bases, the J end by 3 bases, with 18 bases between. Germline CDR1 KGHSH, CDR2 LQKENI.

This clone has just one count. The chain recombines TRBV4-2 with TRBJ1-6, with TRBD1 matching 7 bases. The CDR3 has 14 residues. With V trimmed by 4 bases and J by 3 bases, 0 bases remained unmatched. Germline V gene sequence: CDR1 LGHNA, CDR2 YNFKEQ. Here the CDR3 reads CASSRDSYNSPLHF. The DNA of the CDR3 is TGTGCCAGCAGCCGGGACAGCTATAATTCACCCCTCCACTTT.

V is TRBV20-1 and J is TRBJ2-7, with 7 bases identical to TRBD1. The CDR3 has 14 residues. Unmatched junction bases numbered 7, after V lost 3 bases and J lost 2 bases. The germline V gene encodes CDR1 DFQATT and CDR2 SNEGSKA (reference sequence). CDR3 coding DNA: TGCAGTGCTAGTTTACAGGGGCTACCCTACGAGCAGTACTTC. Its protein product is CSASLQGLPYEQYF.

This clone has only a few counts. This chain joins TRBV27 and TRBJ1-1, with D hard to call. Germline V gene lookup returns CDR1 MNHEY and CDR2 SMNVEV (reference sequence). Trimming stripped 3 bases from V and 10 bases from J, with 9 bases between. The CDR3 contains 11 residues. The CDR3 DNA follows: TGTGCCAGCAGTTTCGGGGTGAGAGCTTTCTTT. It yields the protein CASSFGVRAFF.

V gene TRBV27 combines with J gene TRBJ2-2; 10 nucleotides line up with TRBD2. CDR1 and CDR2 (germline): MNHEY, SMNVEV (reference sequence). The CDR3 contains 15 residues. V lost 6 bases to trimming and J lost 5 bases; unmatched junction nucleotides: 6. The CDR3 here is CASRLAGVLTGELFF. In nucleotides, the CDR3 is TGTGCCAGCAGGCTAGCGGGGGTCCTTACCGGGGAGCTGTTTTTT.

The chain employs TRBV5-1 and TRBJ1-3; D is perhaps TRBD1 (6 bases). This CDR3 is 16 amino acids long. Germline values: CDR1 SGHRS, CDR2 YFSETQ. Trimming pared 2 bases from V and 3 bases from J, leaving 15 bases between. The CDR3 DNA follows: TGCGCCAGCAGCTTAGCGACAGGTTTCAGTGGAAACACCATATATTTT. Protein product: CASSLATGFSGNTIYF.

CDR3 sequence: CASSVGLAGVGETQYF. CDR3 bases: TGTGCCAGCAGCGTCGGACTAGCGGGAGTGGGGGAGACCCAGTACTTC. J is TRBJ2-5 and V is TRBV7-9; 13 bases are shared with TRBD2. The J segment lost 5 bases and the V segment lost 5 bases, leaving 8 bases of the junction unmatched. The CDR3 consists of 16 residues. Germline loops: CDR1 SEHNR, CDR2 FQNEAQ (reference sequence). Full variable domain (outside the CDR3, taken from reference TRBV7-9 and TRBJ2-5): DTGVSQNPRHKITKRGQNVTFRCDPISEHNRLYWYRQTLGQGPEFLTYFQNEAQLEKSRLLSDRFSAERPKGSFSTLEIQRTEQGDSAMYLCASSVGLAGVGETQYFGPGTRLLVL.

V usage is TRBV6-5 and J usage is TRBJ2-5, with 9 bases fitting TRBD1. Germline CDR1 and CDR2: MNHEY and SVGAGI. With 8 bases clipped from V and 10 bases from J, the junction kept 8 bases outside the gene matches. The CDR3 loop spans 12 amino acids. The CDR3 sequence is CASYRQGGLQYF. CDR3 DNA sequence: TGTGCCAGCTACAGACAGGGGGGCCTCCAGTACTTC.

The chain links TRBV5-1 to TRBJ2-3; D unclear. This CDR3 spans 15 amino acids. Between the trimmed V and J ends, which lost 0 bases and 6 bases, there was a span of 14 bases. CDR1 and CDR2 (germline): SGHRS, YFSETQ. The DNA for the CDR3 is TGCGCCAGCAGCTTGGCCAGGCCGTCGTTTGATACGCAGTATTTT. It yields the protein CASSLARPSFDTQYF.

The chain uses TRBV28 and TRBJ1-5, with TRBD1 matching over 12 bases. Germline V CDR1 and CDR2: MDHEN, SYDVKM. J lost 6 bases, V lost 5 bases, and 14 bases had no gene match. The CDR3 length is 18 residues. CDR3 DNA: TGTGCCAGCAGTCCCGAATCCGTGGGACAGGGGGCTAGTCAGCCCCAGCATTTT. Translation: CASSPESVGQGASQPQHF.